This T cell receptor (beta chain) is drawn from a study of early stage breast cancer tumors. On the study more broadly: Most of the 16 invasive tumors were ER+, PR+ and HER2-. Regarding the study as a whole: Tumor and normal breast were distinguished via blood comparison in most of the 16 patients.

For this clone: Its antigen is unidentified.

In germline, CDR1 is MGHRA, CDR2 YSYEKL. The CDR3 runs 14 residues. The V gene lost 6 bases and the J gene lost 2 bases, with 10 bases spanning the gap. Each sample had two DNA replicates, roughly 0.5 ug blood or around 1.4 ug tissue. Repertoires were generated with immunoSEQ multiplex PCR, while TCRdb's copy carries only in-frame clones and drops some. The table shows some 30,000 clones, with approximately 84% occurring only once. The chain combines TRBV4-1 with TRBJ2-2; a weak D match, TRBD1 (6 bases). Source material: blood. This clonotype originated in a person in their fifties with breast cancer. CDR3 coding DNA: TGCGCCAGCAGACTGGGACAAAACACCGGGGAGCTGTTTTTT. It codes for CASRLGQNTGELFF.